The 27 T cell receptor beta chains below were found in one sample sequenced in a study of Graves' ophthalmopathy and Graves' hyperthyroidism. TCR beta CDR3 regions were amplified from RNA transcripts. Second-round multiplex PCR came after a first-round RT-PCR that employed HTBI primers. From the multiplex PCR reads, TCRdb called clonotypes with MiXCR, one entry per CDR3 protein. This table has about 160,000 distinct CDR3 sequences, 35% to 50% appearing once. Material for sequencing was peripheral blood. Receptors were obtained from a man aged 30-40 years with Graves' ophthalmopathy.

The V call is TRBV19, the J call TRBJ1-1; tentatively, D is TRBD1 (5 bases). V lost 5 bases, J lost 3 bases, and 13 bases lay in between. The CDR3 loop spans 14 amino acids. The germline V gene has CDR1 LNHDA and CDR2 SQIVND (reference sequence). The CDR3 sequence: CASSRQTRDTEAFF. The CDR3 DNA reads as TGTGCCAGTAGTCGACAGACCAGGGACACTGAAGCTTTCTTT.

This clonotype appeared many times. This CDR3 is CSAVDRGVNQPQHF. DNA of the CDR3: TGTTCCGCGGTGGATCGAGGGGTCAATCAGCCCCAGCATTTT. The chain is built from TRBV28 and TRBJ1-5, with a weak D call TRBD1 (5 bases). Germline V gene sequence: CDR1 MDHEN, CDR2 SYDVKM. This CDR3 has 14 residues.

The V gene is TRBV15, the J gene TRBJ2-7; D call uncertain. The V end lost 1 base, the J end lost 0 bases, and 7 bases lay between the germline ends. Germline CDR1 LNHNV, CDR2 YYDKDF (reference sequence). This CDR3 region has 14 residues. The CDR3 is CATSRVRSSYEQYF. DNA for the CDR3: TGTGCCACCAGCAGAGTCAGAAGCTCCTACGAGCAGTACTTC.

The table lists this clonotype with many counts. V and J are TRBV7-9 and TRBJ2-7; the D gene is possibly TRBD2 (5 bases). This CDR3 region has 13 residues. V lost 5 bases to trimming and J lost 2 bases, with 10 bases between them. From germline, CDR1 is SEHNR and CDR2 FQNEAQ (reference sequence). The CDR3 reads CASSHSGTYEQYF. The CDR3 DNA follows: TGTGCCAGCAGCCACTCGGGGACCTACGAGCAGTACTTC.

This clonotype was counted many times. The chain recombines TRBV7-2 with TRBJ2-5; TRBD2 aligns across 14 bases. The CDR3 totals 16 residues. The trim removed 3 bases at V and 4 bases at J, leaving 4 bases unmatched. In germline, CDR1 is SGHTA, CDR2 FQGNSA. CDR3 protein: CASSLGLAGVGETQYF. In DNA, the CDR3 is TGTGCCAGCAGCTTGGGACTAGCGGGAGTAGGAGAGACCCAGTACTTC.

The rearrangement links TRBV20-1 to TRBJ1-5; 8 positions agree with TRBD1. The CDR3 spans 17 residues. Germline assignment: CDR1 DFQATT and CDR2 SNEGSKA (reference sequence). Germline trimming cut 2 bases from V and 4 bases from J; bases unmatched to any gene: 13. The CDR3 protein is CSARPGGGSIFNQPQHF. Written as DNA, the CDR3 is TGCAGTGCTAGACCAGGGGGCGGCTCGATCTTTAATCAGCCCCAGCATTTT.

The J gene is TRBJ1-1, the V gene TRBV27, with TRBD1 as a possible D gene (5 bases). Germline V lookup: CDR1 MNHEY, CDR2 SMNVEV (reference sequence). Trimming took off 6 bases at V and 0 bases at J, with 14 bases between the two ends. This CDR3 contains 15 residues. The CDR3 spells CASSRPGHLNTEAFF. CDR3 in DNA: TGTGCCAGCAGCCGCCCTGGACACTTGAACACTGAAGCTTTCTTT.

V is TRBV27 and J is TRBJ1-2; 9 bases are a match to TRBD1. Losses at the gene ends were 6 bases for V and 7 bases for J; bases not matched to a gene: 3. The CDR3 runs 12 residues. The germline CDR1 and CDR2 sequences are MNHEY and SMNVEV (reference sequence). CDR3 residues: CASRTGGRGYTF. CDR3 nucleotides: TGTGCCAGCAGGACAGGGGGTCGTGGCTACACCTTC.

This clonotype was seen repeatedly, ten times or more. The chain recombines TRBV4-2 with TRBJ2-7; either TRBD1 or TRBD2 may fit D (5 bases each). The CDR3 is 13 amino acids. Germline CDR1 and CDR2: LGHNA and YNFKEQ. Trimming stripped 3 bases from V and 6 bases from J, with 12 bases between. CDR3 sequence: CASSHPVGTEQYF. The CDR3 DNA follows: TGTGCCAGCAGCCACCCCGTTGGGACCGAGCAGTACTTC.

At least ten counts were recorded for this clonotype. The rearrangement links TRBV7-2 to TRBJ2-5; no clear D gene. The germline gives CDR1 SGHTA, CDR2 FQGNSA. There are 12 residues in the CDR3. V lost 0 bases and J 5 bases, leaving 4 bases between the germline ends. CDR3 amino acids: CASSLARETQYF. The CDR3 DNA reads TGTGCCAGCAGCTTAGCGCGGGAGACCCAGTACTTC.

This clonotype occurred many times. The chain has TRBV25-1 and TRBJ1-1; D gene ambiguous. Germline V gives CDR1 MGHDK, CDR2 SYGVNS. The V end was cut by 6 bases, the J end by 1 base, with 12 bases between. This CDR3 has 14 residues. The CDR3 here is CASSAPGWNTEAFF. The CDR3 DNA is TGTGCCAGCAGCGCTCCAGGTTGGAACACTGAAGCTTTCTTT.

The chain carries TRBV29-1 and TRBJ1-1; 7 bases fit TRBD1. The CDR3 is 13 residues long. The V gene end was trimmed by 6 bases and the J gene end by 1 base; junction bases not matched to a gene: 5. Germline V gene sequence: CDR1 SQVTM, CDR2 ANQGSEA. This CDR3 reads CSVPGQTNTEAFF. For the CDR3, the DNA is TGCAGCGTACCGGGACAGACGAACACTGAAGCTTTCTTT.

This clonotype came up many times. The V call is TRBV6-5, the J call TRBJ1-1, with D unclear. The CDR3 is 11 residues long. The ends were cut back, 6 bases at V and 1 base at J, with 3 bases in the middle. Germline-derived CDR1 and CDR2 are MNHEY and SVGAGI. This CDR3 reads CASRSNTEAFF. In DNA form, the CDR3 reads TGTGCCAGCAGGTCGAACACTGAAGCTTTCTTT.

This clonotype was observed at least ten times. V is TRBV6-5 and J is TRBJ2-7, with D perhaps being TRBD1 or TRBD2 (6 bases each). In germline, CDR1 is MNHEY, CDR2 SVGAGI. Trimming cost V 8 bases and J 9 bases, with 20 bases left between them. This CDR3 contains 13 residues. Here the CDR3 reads CASRFGRLGGQYF. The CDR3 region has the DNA TGTGCCAGCCGATTCGGACGACTAGGGGGGCAGTACTTC.

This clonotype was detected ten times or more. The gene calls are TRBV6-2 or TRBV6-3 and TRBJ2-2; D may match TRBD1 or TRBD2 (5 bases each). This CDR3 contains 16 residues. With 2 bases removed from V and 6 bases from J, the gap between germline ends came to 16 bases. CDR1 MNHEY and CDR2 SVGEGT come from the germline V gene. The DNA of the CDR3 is TGTGCCAGCAGTTACGGTATGGGGGATGATCCCGGGGAGCTGTTTTTT. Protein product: CASSYGMGDDPGELFF.

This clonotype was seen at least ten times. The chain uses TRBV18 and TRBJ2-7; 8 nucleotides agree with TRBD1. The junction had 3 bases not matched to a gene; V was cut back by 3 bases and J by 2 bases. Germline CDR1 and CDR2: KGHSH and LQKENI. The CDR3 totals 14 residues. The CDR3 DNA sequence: TGTGCCAGCTCACCCGGACAGGGTACCTACGAGCAGTACTTC. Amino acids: CASSPGQGTYEQYF.

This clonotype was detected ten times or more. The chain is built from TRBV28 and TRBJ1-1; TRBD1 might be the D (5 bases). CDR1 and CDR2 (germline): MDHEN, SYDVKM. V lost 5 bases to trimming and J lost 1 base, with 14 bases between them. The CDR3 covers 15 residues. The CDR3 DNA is TGTGCCAGCAGTGGGGCGGCAGGTGGGAACACTGAAGCTTTCTTT. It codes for CASSGAAGGNTEAFF. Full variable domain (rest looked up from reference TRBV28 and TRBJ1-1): DVKVTQSSRYLVKRTGEKVFLECVQDMDHENMFWYRQDPGLGLRLIYFSYDVKMKEKGDIPEGYSVSREKKERFSLILESASTNQTSMYLCASSGAAGGNTEAFFGQGTRLTVV.

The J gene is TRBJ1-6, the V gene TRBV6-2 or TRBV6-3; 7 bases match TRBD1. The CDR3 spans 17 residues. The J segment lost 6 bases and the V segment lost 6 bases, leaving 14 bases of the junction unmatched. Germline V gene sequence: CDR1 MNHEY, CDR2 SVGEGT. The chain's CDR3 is CASSGRGGLKINSPLHF. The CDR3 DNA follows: TGTGCCAGCAGCGGACGAGGGGGCCTAAAAATTAATTCACCCCTCCACTTT.

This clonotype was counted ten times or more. As DNA, the CDR3 is TGCAGTGCTAGAAAGATAACCAGCGGGAGTGAGAACGAGCAGTACTTC. Amino acids: CSARKITSGSENEQYF. This chain uses TRBV20-1 with TRBJ2-7, with 8 nucleotides matching TRBD2. The J segment lost 5 bases and the V segment lost 2 bases, leaving 14 bases of the junction unmatched. CDR3 size: 16 residues. Germline CDR1 and CDR2: DFQATT and SNEGSKA (reference sequence).

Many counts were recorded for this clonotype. CDR3 in amino acids: CASSQARMNTGELFF. CDR3 DNA sequence: TGCGCCAGCAGCCAAGCCAGGATGAACACCGGGGAGCTGTTTTTT. This rearrangement joins TRBV4-3 to TRBJ2-2; no clear D. The V gene's germline CDR1 is LGHNA and CDR2 YSLEER. The CDR3 has 15 residues. V was cut by 1 base and J by 1 base, with 7 bases left in between.

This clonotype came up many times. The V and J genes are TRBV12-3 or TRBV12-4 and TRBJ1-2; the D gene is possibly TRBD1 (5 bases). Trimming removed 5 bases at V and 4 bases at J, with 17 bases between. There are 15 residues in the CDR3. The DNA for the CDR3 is TGTGCCAGCAGTCCCCTCGGGGGTCCCGCCTATGGCTACACCTTC. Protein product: CASSPLGGPAYGYTF.

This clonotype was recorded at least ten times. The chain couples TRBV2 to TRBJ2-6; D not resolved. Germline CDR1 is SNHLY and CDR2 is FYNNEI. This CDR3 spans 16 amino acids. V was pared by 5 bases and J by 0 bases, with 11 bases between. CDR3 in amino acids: CASSTLRGSGANVLTF. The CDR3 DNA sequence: TGTGCCAGCAGTACCCTTCGCGGCTCTGGGGCCAACGTCCTGACTTTC.

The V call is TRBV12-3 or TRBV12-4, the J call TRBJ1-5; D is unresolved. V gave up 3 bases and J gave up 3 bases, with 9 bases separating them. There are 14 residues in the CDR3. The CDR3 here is CASSLKAHNQPQHF. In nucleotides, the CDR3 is TGTGCCAGCAGTTTGAAAGCCCACAATCAGCCCCAGCATTTT.

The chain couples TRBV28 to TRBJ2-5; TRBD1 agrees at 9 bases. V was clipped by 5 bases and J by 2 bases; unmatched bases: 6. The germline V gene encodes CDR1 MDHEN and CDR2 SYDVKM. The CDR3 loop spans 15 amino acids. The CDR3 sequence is CASSTYRGPQETQYF. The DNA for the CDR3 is TGTGCCAGCAGTACCTACAGGGGGCCTCAAGAGACCCAGTACTTC. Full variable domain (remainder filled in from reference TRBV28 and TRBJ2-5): DVKVTQSSRYLVKRTGEKVFLECVQDMDHENMFWYRQDPGLGLRLIYFSYDVKMKEKGDIPEGYSVSREKKERFSLILESASTNQTSMYLCASSTYRGPQETQYFGPGTRLLVL.

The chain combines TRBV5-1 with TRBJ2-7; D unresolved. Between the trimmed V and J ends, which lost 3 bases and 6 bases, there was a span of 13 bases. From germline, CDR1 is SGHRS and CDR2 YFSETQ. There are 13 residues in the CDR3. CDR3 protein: CASSSDPWGEQYF. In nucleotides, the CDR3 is TGCGCCAGCAGCTCGGACCCCTGGGGCGAGCAGTACTTC.

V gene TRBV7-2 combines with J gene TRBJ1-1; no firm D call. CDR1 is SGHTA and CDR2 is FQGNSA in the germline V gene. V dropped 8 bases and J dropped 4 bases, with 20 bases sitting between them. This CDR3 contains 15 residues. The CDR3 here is CASCPRPPLGTEAFF. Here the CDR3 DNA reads TGTGCCAGCTGTCCCAGGCCTCCCCTGGGCACTGAAGCTTTCTTT.

The CDR3 DNA is TGTGCCAGCAGTTTTAGAAGGAAGGGCCAGCCCCAGCATTTT. As protein: CASSFRRKGQPQHF. The gene calls are TRBV28 and TRBJ1-5; D is undetermined. This CDR3 is built from 14 residues. Germline V gene sequence: CDR1 MDHEN, CDR2 SYDVKM. V lost 3 bases and J 7 bases, leaving 13 bases between the germline ends.